The 20 T cell receptor beta chains below come from one sample, sequenced in a study of blood T cell repertoires in COVID-19 (dated by TCRdb to the early 2020s). The receptor library was made with the immunoSEQ multiplex PCR assay. TCRdb provides this immuneACCESS table in a form limited to in-frame rearrangements. Some clones are lacking; in checked studies, under half of them reflect an unresolved V gene, and why the rest are absent is not known. The sample table contains about 300,000 clones; only one count was recorded for roughly 88% of them. 1.5% to 2% of the sample is in the top ten clones. The sequencing sample was made of peripheral blood. These receptors all stem from a woman in her 50s with acute or convalescent COVID-19.

The gene calls are TRBV6-6 and TRBJ1-5, with 7 bases identical to TRBD1. The trim removed 2 bases at V and 5 bases at J, leaving 3 bases unmatched. This CDR3 is built from 14 residues. Germline V gene sequence: CDR1 MNHNY, CDR2 SVGAGI (reference sequence). The CDR3 nucleotides are TGTGCCAGCAGTTACGGACAGGCCCATCAGCCCCAGCATTTT. Its translation is CASSYGQAHQPQHF.

The chain is built from TRBV2 and TRBJ2-3; D is unclear. This CDR3 contains 12 residues. Per germline, CDR1 SNHLY and CDR2 FYNNEI. Trimming removed 7 bases from V and 4 bases from J, with 9 bases in between. The CDR3 loop reads CASIMAPDTQYF. The DNA of the CDR3 is TGTGCCAGCATAATGGCCCCAGATACGCAGTATTTT.

This chain uses TRBV24-1 with TRBJ1-2; 10 positions match TRBD1. The length of the CDR3 is 16 residues. CDR1 and CDR2 (germline): KGHDR, SFDVKD. J gave up 2 bases and V 3 bases, and 5 bases lay outside the gene matches. The CDR3: CATSDNAGQGNYGYTF. CDR3 nucleotide sequence: TGTGCCACCAGTGATAACGCGGGACAGGGGAACTATGGCTACACCTTC.

V usage is TRBV18 and J usage is TRBJ1-3, with a possible D match to TRBD1 (6 bases). The CDR3 loop spans 16 amino acids. The V gene lost 6 bases and the J gene lost 0 bases, with 15 bases spanning the gap. Germline V gene lookup returns CDR1 KGHSH and CDR2 LQKENI. The CDR3 sequence: CASSRAGALSGNTIYF. The CDR3 region has the DNA TGTGCCAGCTCGCGGGCAGGGGCCCTCTCTGGAAACACCATATATTTT. The full variable domain, completed using reference TRBV18 and TRBJ1-3, is NAGVMQNPRHLVRRRGQEARLRCSPMKGHSHVYWYRQLPEEGLKFMVYLQKENIIDESGMPKERFSAEFPKEGPSILRIQQVVRGDSAAYFCASSRAGALSGNTIYFGEGSWLTVV.

V is TRBV12-3 or TRBV12-4 and J is TRBJ2-7; 8 positions agree with TRBD1. V gave up 4 bases and J gave up 6 bases; unmatched junction bases: 5. This CDR3 has 13 residues. The CDR3 sequence: CASSSRTGFEQYF. CDR3 bases: TGTGCCAGCAGTTCGCGGACAGGGTTCGAGCAGTACTTC.

This clone was counted once. This chain uses TRBV11-3 with TRBJ2-3; 9 bases match TRBD1. The CDR3 is 14 amino acids. With 3 bases clipped from V and 4 bases from J, the junction kept 2 bases outside the gene matches. CDR1 and CDR2 (germline): SGHNT, YENEEA. CDR3 region: CASSFGQGSDTQYF. Written as DNA, the CDR3 is TGTGCCAGCAGCTTTGGACAGGGGTCAGATACGCAGTATTTT.

V usage is TRBV30 and J usage is TRBJ2-3, with TRBD1 matching 9 bases. Losses at the gene ends were 7 bases for V and 2 bases for J; bases not matched to a gene: 13. CDR3 length: 16 amino acids. CDR1 and CDR2 (germline): GTSNPN, SVGIG (reference sequence). The CDR3 spells CASIPGTGKFTDTQYF. As DNA, the CDR3 is TGTGCCTCGATCCCCGGGACAGGGAAATTCACAGATACGCAGTATTTT.

V usage is TRBV27 and J usage is TRBJ2-7; 9 nucleotides align to TRBD2. Germline V gene lookup returns CDR1 MNHEY and CDR2 SMNVEV (reference sequence). The CDR3 extends over 15 amino acids. The trim removed 6 bases at V and 0 bases at J, leaving 6 bases unmatched. This chain's CDR3 is CASSRGLANSYEQYF. Written as DNA, the CDR3 is TGTGCCAGCAGCCGCGGACTAGCGAACTCCTACGAGCAGTACTTC.

The V call is TRBV30, the J call TRBJ2-7, with 7 bases matching TRBD1. The junction had 7 bases not matched to a gene; V was cut back by 3 bases and J by 5 bases. CDR3 length equals 13 residues. The germline V gene encodes CDR1 GTSNPN and CDR2 SVGIG (reference sequence). The CDR3 loop is CAWSAGQVHEQYF. The CDR3 DNA reads TGTGCCTGGAGCGCAGGACAGGTTCACGAGCAGTACTTC.

The chain uses TRBV2 and TRBJ2-3; 7 bases are a match to TRBD1. Germline trimming cut 6 bases from V and 2 bases from J; bases unmatched to any gene: 8. The CDR3 runs 15 residues. Germline V gene data show CDR1 as SNHLY and CDR2 as FYNNEI. CDR3 region: CASRRQGSDTDTQYF. The DNA of the CDR3 is TGTGCCAGCAGAAGACAGGGAAGCGACACAGATACGCAGTATTTT.

The rearrangement links TRBV9 to TRBJ2-7, with 10 bases fitting TRBD1. The germline CDR1 and CDR2 sequences are SGDLS and YYNGEE. Trimming removed 3 bases from V and 7 bases from J; junction bases left unmatched: 7. This CDR3 contains 14 residues. The CDR3 DNA sequence: TGTGCCAGCAGCGCCCGGGACAGGGGCTGGGAGCAGTACTTC. Translated, it gives CASSARDRGWEQYF.

V gene TRBV29-1 combines with J gene TRBJ2-7; D may be TRBD1 (5 bases). Trimming shortened V by 4 bases and J by 7 bases, and 20 bases separated the two germline ends. Germline V gene data show CDR1 as SQVTM and CDR2 as ANQGSEA. This CDR3 is 14 amino acids long. CDR3 bases: TGCAGCGTTGGTAAGAGATTGGGTTCAGGGGAGCAGTACTTC. Translated: CSVGKRLGSGEQYF.

J is TRBJ2-2 and V is TRBV18; D gene ambiguous. V gave up 5 bases and J gave up 4 bases, with 8 bases separating them. In germline, CDR1 is KGHSH, CDR2 LQKENI. The CDR3 loop spans 13 amino acids. CDR3 sequence reads: CASSTLGTGELFF. CDR3 coding DNA: TGTGCCAGCTCAACCCTCGGCACCGGGGAGCTGTTTTTT.

The rearrangement joins TRBV7-9 to TRBJ1-1; 12 nucleotides agree with TRBD1. CDR3 length equals 15 residues. Germline CDR1 reads SEHNR; CDR2 reads FQNEAQ (reference sequence). Unmatched junction bases numbered 8, after V lost 5 bases and J lost 7 bases. The CDR3 DNA is TGTGCCAGCAGCGTAATGGGGACAGGGGGCGGTGAAGCTTTCTTT. Translation: CASSVMGTGGGEAFF.

This chain connects TRBV27 to TRBJ1-5; perhaps TRBD1 as D (5 bases). V was cut by 8 bases and J by 0 bases, with 20 bases left in between. Germline V CDR1 and CDR2: MNHEY, SMNVEV (reference sequence). The CDR3 consists of 17 residues. DNA of the CDR3: TGTGCCAGCGTTACGCCCAGGGCAGCGTATAGCAATCAGCCCCAGCATTTT. As protein: CASVTPRAAYSNQPQHF.

The V gene is TRBV27, the J gene TRBJ1-6; the D gene is possibly TRBD1 (6 bases). The V and J ends lost 3 bases and 7 bases respectively, with 16 bases between them. The CDR3 extends over 16 amino acids. From germline, CDR1 is MNHEY and CDR2 SMNVEV (reference sequence). CDR3 sequence (DNA): TGTGCCAGCAGTTTCGGGGGGCAGGCTTGGAATTCACCCCTCCACTTT. The encoded protein is CASSFGGQAWNSPLHF.

This clone occurred once. The chain is built from TRBV6-5 and TRBJ2-7; 8 nucleotides align to TRBD1. The CDR3 consists of 15 residues. V shed 6 bases, J shed 3 bases, and the junction held 10 bases outside the gene matches. Germline CDR1 is MNHEY and CDR2 is SVGAGI. This CDR3 reads CASRTAGQGIYEQYF. The CDR3 DNA reads as TGTGCCAGCAGAACAGCAGGACAGGGAATCTACGAGCAGTACTTC.

J is TRBJ2-7 and V is TRBV5-1; D possibly corresponds to TRBD2 (6 bases). The V end lost 3 bases, the J end lost 2 bases, and 12 bases lay between the germline ends. Per the germline V gene, CDR1 is SGHRS and CDR2 is YFSETQ. CDR3 length: 14 amino acids. The CDR3 protein is CASSSAGQTYEQYF. The CDR3 coding sequence is TGCGCCAGCAGCTCGGCGGGGCAAACCTACGAGCAGTACTTC.

This chain uses TRBV18 with TRBJ2-5; the D is unclear. Germline V CDR1 and CDR2: KGHSH, LQKENI. V lost 4 bases to trimming and J lost 3 bases, with 6 bases between them. The CDR3 consists of 12 residues. CDR3 sequence: CASSLEKETQYF. For the CDR3, the DNA is TGTGCCAGCTCACTCGAGAAAGAGACCCAGTACTTC.

A note on this clone: One junction end does not reproduce the germline sequence, and a read error may be involved. The V call is TRBV7-2, the J call TRBJ1-5; D uncertain. This CDR3 is built from 13 residues. Germline CDR1 SGHTA, CDR2 FQGNSA. For the CDR3, the DNA is TGTGCCACCAGCTTTATGCGAGATCAGCCCCAGCATTTT. It specifies CATSFMRDQPQHF. Looking up the rest from reference TRBV7-2 and TRBJ1-5 gives the full variable domain: GAGVSQSPSNKVTEKGKDVELRCDPISGHTALYWYRQSLGQGLEFLIYFQGNSAPDKSGLPSDRFSAERTGGSVSTLTIQRTQQEDSAVYLCATSFMRDQPQHFGDGTRLSIL.